One and the same sample provided the 19 T cell receptor beta chains below, sequenced in a study of read filtering for tumor transcriptome and immune sequencing. The library was built from about 400 ng RNA with molecular barcoded adaptors for alpha/delta and beta/gamma chains. TCRdb reprocessed the reads via MiXCR and lists one record per CDR3 protein. The repertoire has roughly 130,000 distinct CDR3 sequences, under 15% of them found once; the top ten carry 11%. Sequenced input: a population of CD138-negative cells sorted from bone marrow. Every receptor here comes from a donor at least 40 years old with multiple myeloma.

In the case of this clonotype: A read error may explain this, as a much larger clone is one base away. CDR3 amino acids: CASSSGTVNTEALF. CDR3 nucleotide sequence: TGTGCCAGCAGCTCGGGGACAGTGAACACTGAAGCTCTCTTT. This chain uses TRBV7-9 with TRBJ1-1; 7 bases match TRBD1. CDR3 length: 14 amino acids. Per the germline V gene, CDR1 is SEHNR and CDR2 is FQNEAQ (reference sequence).

This clonotype was counted at least ten times. CDR3 nucleotides: TGCAGCGCCGCACAGGGGGCGTCCACAGATACGCAGTATTTT. This sequence encodes CSAAQGASTDTQYF. The chain combines TRBV29-1 with TRBJ2-3; 9 bases match TRBD1. V lost 7 bases, J lost 2 bases, and 7 bases stayed unmatched. This CDR3 comprises 14 residues. The germline CDR1 and CDR2 sequences are SQVTM and ANQGSEA.

This clonotype was seen many times. The chain employs TRBV6-1 and TRBJ2-1; TRBD2 agrees at 7 bases. CDR1 MNHNS and CDR2 SASEGT come from the germline V gene. The CDR3 runs 14 residues. V lost 6 bases and J lost 2; bases outside the gene matches: 4. The CDR3 sequence is CASSREVTYNEQFF. The DNA for the CDR3 is TGTGCCAGCAGCCGGGAGGTCACCTACAATGAGCAGTTCTTC.

At least ten counts were recorded for this clonotype. This rearrangement joins TRBV20-1 to TRBJ2-7; 9 positions match TRBD1. V shed 4 bases, J shed 5 bases, and the junction held 6 bases outside the gene matches. Germline CDR1 and CDR2: DFQATT and SNEGSKA (reference sequence). The CDR3 is made up of 13 amino acids. CDR3 DNA sequence: TGCAGTGCTAACTACAGGGGGCTGAACGAGCAGTACTTC. Its translation is CSANYRGLNEQYF.

This clonotype was seen at least ten times. The chain joins TRBV7-9 to TRBJ2-1; the match to TRBD2 covers 7 bases. The V segment lost 4 bases and the J segment 5 bases; nucleotides outside the gene matches: 11. CDR3 length: 16 amino acids. The V gene's germline CDR1 is SEHNR and CDR2 FQNEAQ (reference sequence). The CDR3 nucleotides are TGTGCCAGCAGCTCTCCCCGGGGGGTGGTCCACAATGAGCAGTTCTTC. It encodes CASSSPRGVVHNEQFF.

This clonotype was seen a few times. The genes are TRBV10-3 and TRBJ2-5; 8 bases are a match to TRBD1. J lost 4 bases, V lost 4 bases, and 5 bases had no gene match. Looked up from germline, CDR1 is ENHRY and CDR2 is SYGVKD. This CDR3 has 14 amino acids. CDR3: CAISGGTGRETQYF. In DNA form, the CDR3 reads TGTGCCATCAGTGGGGGGACAGGACGAGAGACCCAGTACTTC.

The sample holds many counts of this clonotype. The chain combines TRBV6-2 or TRBV6-3 with TRBJ1-5, with D possibly TRBD1 on 6 matching bases. This CDR3 is built from 13 residues. Trimming pared 8 bases from V and 4 bases from J, leaving 12 bases between. The germline V gene has CDR1 MNHEY and CDR2 SVGEGT. CDR3 protein: CASWRTANQPQHF. The CDR3 coding sequence is TGTGCCAGCTGGCGGACAGCTAATCAGCCCCAGCATTTT.

This clonotype was observed many times. This chain links TRBV18 with TRBJ2-1; perhaps TRBD1 as D (6 bases). CDR1 KGHSH and CDR2 LQKENI come from the germline V gene. V was cut by 1 base and J by 5 bases, with 9 bases left in between. This CDR3 is built from 14 residues. This chain's CDR3 is CASSPRDNNNEQFF. The CDR3 nucleotides read TGTGCCAGCTCACCACGGGACAACAACAATGAGCAGTTCTTC.

The chain recombines TRBV20-1 with TRBJ1-2; no definite D call. V lost 8 bases and J lost 0, with 7 bases in between. Germline V gives CDR1 DFQATT, CDR2 SNEGSKA (reference sequence). The CDR3 runs 11 residues. The CDR3 is CSTTSNYGYTF. DNA for the CDR3: TGCAGTACTACGTCTAACTATGGCTACACCTTC.

This clonotype was picked up many times. V and J are TRBV12-3 or TRBV12-4 and TRBJ2-3; no clear D gene. Trimming left V 3 bases short and J 4 bases short, with 5 bases between. The length of the CDR3 is 12 residues. This CDR3 reads CASSFRADTQYF. DNA for the CDR3: TGTGCCAGCAGTTTTAGGGCAGATACGCAGTATTTT.

Many counts were recorded for this clonotype. The rearrangement joins TRBV18 to TRBJ2-1; TRBD1 might be the D (6 bases). Germline lookup yields CDR1 KGHSH and CDR2 LQKENI. Deletions cut 2 bases from V and 8 bases from J, with 7 bases between. The CDR3 consists of 12 residues. The CDR3 coding sequence is TGTGCCAGCTCACCAGACAGGTATGAGCAGTTCTTC. Residues: CASSPDRYEQFF.

This clonotype occurred many times. This chain connects TRBV29-1 to TRBJ2-2; D ambiguous. The ends were cut back, 3 bases at V and 3 bases at J, with 5 bases in the middle. Germline values: CDR1 SQVTM, CDR2 ANQGSEA. The CDR3 spans 12 residues. CDR3 protein: CSVDWDTGELFF. CDR3 bases: TGCAGCGTTGATTGGGACACCGGGGAGCTGTTTTTT.

This clonotype was found many times. The rearrangement uses TRBV10-3 and TRBJ2-7; D gene uncertain. The CDR3 totals 11 residues. V lost 6 bases and J lost 6, with 9 bases in between. Germline V gene data show CDR1 as ENHRY and CDR2 as SYGVKD. DNA of the CDR3: TGTGCCATCAGAGAAAACCTCGAGCAGTACTTC. Encoded protein: CAIRENLEQYF.

This clonotype has at least ten counts. V gene TRBV6-2 or TRBV6-3 combines with J gene TRBJ1-2; D unresolved. Trimming took off 2 bases at V and 8 bases at J, with 9 bases between the two ends. The CDR3 covers 12 residues. CDR1 is MNHEY and CDR2 is SVGEGT in the germline V gene. The CDR3 bases are TGTGCCAGCAGTTACGCCGGCTTGGGCTACACCTTC. Encoded protein: CASSYAGLGYTF.

Many counts were recorded for this clonotype. The rearrangement uses TRBV6-2 or TRBV6-3 and TRBJ2-2, with D possibly matching TRBD1 (5 bases). This CDR3 comprises 15 residues. Looked up from germline, CDR1 is MNHEY and CDR2 is SVGEGT. The V end lost 4 bases, the J end lost 4 bases, and 13 bases lay between the germline ends. CDR3 residues: CASSSRDSSTGELFF. DNA of the CDR3: TGTGCCAGCAGTTCCAGGGATAGTAGCACCGGGGAGCTGTTTTTT.

This clonotype was found a few times. This may come from a read error, since a much larger clone is one base off. No conserved phenylalanine or tryptophan is present at the end of the CDR3, so a read error is the likely explanation. The chain is built from TRBV7-2 and TRBJ2-1; D not certain. The CDR3 length is 15 residues. Per the germline V gene, CDR1 is SGHTA and CDR2 is FQGNSA. V lost 1 base and J 3 bases, leaving 10 bases between the germline ends. CDR3 nucleotide sequence: TGTGCCAGCAGCTTAGATCAATCGGGCTACAATGAGCAGTTCCTC. It is translated as CASSLDQSGYNEQFL.

This clonotype was counted ten times or more. The rearrangement joins TRBV7-9 to TRBJ1-3; D might be TRBD1 (6 bases). From germline, CDR1 is SEHNR and CDR2 FQNEAQ (reference sequence). The V end lost 5 bases, the J end lost 4 bases, and 6 bases lay between the germline ends. The CDR3 is 12 amino acids. CDR3 in DNA: TGTGCCAGCAGCGGGACAGGAAACACCATATATTTT. Its translation is CASSGTGNTIYF.

This clonotype was seen at least ten times. Here the CDR3 reads CASSYQGGTEAFF. CDR3 nucleotides: TGTGCCAGCAGTTATCAGGGAGGCACTGAAGCTTTCTTT. J is TRBJ1-1 and V is TRBV7-9; maybe TRBD1 (5 bases). Germline lookup yields CDR1 SEHNR and CDR2 FQNEAQ (reference sequence). V dropped 6 bases and J dropped 4 bases, with 12 bases sitting between them. The CDR3 has 13 residues.

This clonotype was counted many times. The CDR3 nucleotides read TGTGCCAGCAGCCAAGAGAGGACGACGAGCTATGGCTACACCTTC. Translation: CASSQERTTSYGYTF. The genes are TRBV4-2 and TRBJ1-2; D gene uncertain. From germline, CDR1 is LGHNA and CDR2 YNFKEQ. The CDR3 extends over 15 amino acids. V was clipped by 0 bases and J by 4 bases, with 12 bases between them.